The present TCR beta chain was sequenced within a study of T cells expressing NK-cell markers. Study information: Eight donors were sequenced, seven testing HCMV-seropositive and one testing seronegative.

Per germline, CDR1 KGHSH and CDR2 LQKENI. The CDR3 runs 16 residues. Comment on this clonotype: Its antigen remains unknown.

Study observations and caveats: For 6 or 7 donors, the dominant NKG2C+ clonotypes made up roughly 1.0-7.5% of their CD8+ T cells. No clear determination of HCMV specificity was made for expanded NKG2C+ T cell clones.

For each CDR3 protein, TCRdb gives one entry from its re-call of the 5' RACE reads, without DNA. Its listing shows a few hundred thousand distinct CDR3 sequences. The origin of this receptor is a man aged 18 to 35 in good health. The genes are TRBV18 and TRBJ2-1; the TRBD2 assignment by TCRdb is unverifiable without DNA. Sequenced: blood T cells: a sorted CD56 or NKG2C T cell subset, CD4+ or CD8+ T cells, or bulk PBMC T cells (not recorded which). The CDR3: CASSPIEREASDEQFF.